The 14 T cell receptor beta chains in this list originate from one sample, sequenced in a study of radiation and T cells in renal cell carcinoma (TCRdb year 2020). Reading the label with the study, this specimen's time point is: tumor resected at nephrectomy. This specimen's treatment or condition label, interpreted: treatment-naive control, cytoreductive nephrectomy. The library was produced with the immunoSEQ multiplex PCR assay. The source is immuneACCESS, and TCRdb retained only in-frame sequences with V and J called. Part of the clones is not carried over; for the studies checked, unresolved V genes explain less than half of this, and the remainder is unexplained. The sample table contains around 18,000 clones; only one count was recorded for about 50% of them. Approximately 10% of the sample is in the top ten clones. The sequences come from tumor tissue, collected from a patient whose treatment was nephrectomy without radiotherapy. These receptor sequences come from a man aged 35-49 years with renal cell carcinoma.

By share of the sample, this clone is medium-sized. The chain joins TRBV19 to TRBJ1-2; 8 bases align to TRBD1. CDR3 length: 14 residues. V dropped 4 bases and J dropped 7; count of bases not matched to a gene: 8. In germline, CDR1 is LNHDA, CDR2 SQIVND (reference sequence). CDR3 nucleotides: TGTGCCAGTAGTAGTCAGGGGGCGCGAAGTGGCTACACCTTC. Its protein product is CASSSQGARSGYTF.

The chain has TRBV4-1 and TRBJ2-5, with D unresolved. Germline V gene lookup returns CDR1 MGHRA and CDR2 YSYEKL. Trimming removed 1 base at V and 1 base at J, with 10 bases between. This CDR3 is built from 15 residues. The CDR3 loop is CASSQASTFQETQYF. The CDR3 DNA sequence: TGCGCCAGCAGCCAAGCCTCGACATTCCAAGAGACCCAGTACTTC.

This chain uses TRBV6-5 with TRBJ2-7; a weak D match, TRBD1 (6 bases). Germline CDR1 and CDR2: MNHEY and SVGAGI. CDR3 length equals 14 residues. The ends were cut back, 7 bases at V and 0 bases at J, with 13 bases in the middle. CDR3 protein: CASKKDRFSYEQYF. The CDR3, as DNA: TGTGCCAGCAAGAAAGACAGGTTCTCCTACGAGCAGTACTTC.

This clone was detected once. J is TRBJ2-2 and V is TRBV11-3; D unclear. The germline CDR1 and CDR2 sequences are SGHNT and YENEEA. Trimming left V 5 bases short and J 1 base short, with 8 bases between. The CDR3 extends over 14 amino acids. Here the CDR3 DNA reads TGTGCCAGCAGCCCTCGTGGGAACACCGGGGAGCTGTTTTTT. Protein: CASSPRGNTGELFF. Based on the CDR3 plus reference TRBV11-3 and TRBJ2-2, the full variable domain is EAGVVQSPRYKIIEKKQPVAFWCNPISGHNTLYWYLQNLGQGPELLIRYENEEAVDDSQLPKDRFSAERLKGVDSTLKIQPAELGDSAVYLCASSPRGNTGELFFGEGSRLTVL.

This clone was found once. The V and J genes are TRBV4-2 and TRBJ1-1, with a possible D match to TRBD1 (6 bases). The CDR3 is made up of 15 amino acids. V lost 6 bases to trimming and J lost 4 bases, with 18 bases between them. Germline loops: CDR1 LGHNA, CDR2 YNFKEQ. The DNA for the CDR3 is TGTGCCAGCAGGTCCGGGGGCGCGGGGGGCACTGAAGCTTTCTTT. Protein product: CASRSGGAGGTEAFF.

This clone was found many times. The chain has TRBV10-3 and TRBJ2-2; tentatively, D is TRBD1 (6 bases). Germline-derived CDR1 and CDR2 are ENHRY and SYGVKD. The CDR3 is 14 amino acids. Trimming left V 8 bases short and J 5 bases short, with 15 bases between. CDR3 sequence: CAIRRTVETGELFF. As DNA, the CDR3 is TGTGCCATCCGACGGACAGTCGAAACCGGGGAGCTGTTTTTT.

The chain employs TRBV4-2 and TRBJ2-1, with 7 positions matching TRBD2. CDR3 size: 15 residues. Trimming at V came to 4 bases and at J to 9 bases, leaving 12 bases not matched to a gene. Germline CDR1 and CDR2: LGHNA and YNFKEQ. CDR3 sequence: CASSLKGSGGSEQFF. CDR3 bases: TGTGCCAGCAGCCTAAAGGGCTCGGGCGGGAGTGAGCAGTTCTTC.

The chain has TRBV6-4 and TRBJ2-1, with D tentatively TRBD1 (5 bases). The CDR3 loop spans 15 amino acids. Trimming took off 6 bases at V and 6 bases at J, with 18 bases between the two ends. Germline V lookup: CDR1 MRHNA, CDR2 SNTAGT. The CDR3 DNA reads as TGTGCCAGCAGGTCTACAGGTACCCATTCCAATGAGCAGTTCTTC. Its translation is CASRSTGTHSNEQFF.

The chain combines TRBV4-1 with TRBJ1-2; TRBD1 might be the D (6 bases). Trimming stripped 2 bases from V and 2 bases from J, with 12 bases between. The CDR3 sequence is 15 residues long. Looked up from germline, CDR1 is MGHRA and CDR2 is YSYEKL. DNA of the CDR3: TGCGCCAGCAGCCAAACCGGACAGAACAACTATGGCTACACCTTC. This gives the protein CASSQTGQNNYGYTF.

This chain links TRBV5-1 with TRBJ1-1; D unresolved. CDR3 length equals 13 residues. Between the trimmed V and J ends, which lost 4 bases and 1 base, there was a span of 8 bases. CDR1 SGHRS and CDR2 YFSETQ come from the germline V gene. The DNA of the CDR3 is TGCGCCAGCAGCAGGACGGGGAACACTGAAGCTTTCTTT. Its protein product is CASSRTGNTEAFF. Combining the CDR3 with reference TRBV5-1 and TRBJ1-1 gives the whole variable domain KAGVTQTPRYLIKTRGQQVTLSCSPISGHRSVSWYQQTPGQGLQFLFEYFSETQRNKGNFPGRFSGRQFSNSRSEMNVSTLELGDSALYLCASSRTGNTEAFFGQGTRLTVV.

This clone was found a few times. The chain is built from TRBV7-8 and TRBJ2-2; D uncertain. CDR1 and CDR2 from the germline V gene are SGHVS and FQNEAQ. V lost 6 bases and J 1 base, leaving 18 bases between the germline ends. CDR3 length equals 17 residues. CDR3 sequence: CASSSRAPRRNTGELFF. The CDR3 nucleotides read TGTGCCAGCAGTTCCAGAGCCCCGAGGCGGAACACCGGGGAGCTGTTTTTT. Full variable domain (rest looked up from reference TRBV7-8 and TRBJ2-2): GAGVSQSPRYKVAKRGQDVALRCDPISGHVSLFWYQQALGQGPEFLTYFQNEAQLDKSGLPSDRFFAERPEGSVSTLKIQRTQQEDSAVYLCASSSRAPRRNTGELFFGEGSRLTVL.

This clone occurred a few times. The CDR3 region is CASLYGSGANVLTF. The CDR3 DNA is TGTGCCAGCCTTTATGGCTCTGGGGCCAACGTCCTGACTTTC. This rearrangement joins TRBV7-9 to TRBJ2-6; D is unclear. This CDR3 spans 14 amino acids. The germline CDR1 and CDR2 sequences are SEHNR and FQNEAQ (reference sequence). The V end was cut by 8 bases, the J end by 0 bases, with 8 bases between.

This clone was seen once. This chain links TRBV2 with TRBJ2-3; no definite D call. This CDR3 comprises 11 residues. Trimming stripped 7 bases from V and 2 bases from J, with 4 bases between. Looked up from germline, CDR1 is SNHLY and CDR2 is FYNNEI. The CDR3 coding sequence is TGTGCCAGCACCAACACAGATACGCAGTATTTT. It codes for CASTNTDTQYF.

This sequence joins TRBV7-2 and TRBJ1-2; D ambiguous. The V gene lost 5 bases and the J gene lost 4 bases, with 14 bases spanning the gap. This CDR3 has 14 amino acids. Germline V gene sequence: CDR1 SGHTA, CDR2 FQGNSA. CDR3 nucleotide sequence: TGTGCCAGCAGCCCCGATCCGGGTGGCTATGGCTACACCTTC. Translated, it gives CASSPDPGGYGYTF.